What follows are 29 T cell receptor beta chains derived from one specimen sequenced in a study of graft-versus-host responses after intestinal transplantation. Sequencing was performed with immunoSEQ multiplex PCR; in TCRdb, only in-frame clones are kept and a portion is missing. Of roughly 77,000 clones detected, roughly nine tenths appear once; the ten largest clones hold approximately 2.7%. These TCRs are of unknown antigen specificity. This specimen consisted of unstimulated CD8+ T cells sorted from spleen or lymph node cells, obtained before intestinal transplant. Every receptor here comes from a human donor who received an intestinal transplant.

The chain employs TRBV5-6 and TRBJ1-4; the D gene is possibly TRBD1 (6 bases). Germline loops: CDR1 SGHDT, CDR2 YYEEEE. Trimming removed 4 bases from V and 8 bases from J, with 18 bases in between. The CDR3 is 15 amino acids. The CDR3 DNA follows: TGTGCCAGCAGCCGCTTGGGGCAGGGGAGCGAAAAACTGTTTTTT. Translation gives CASSRLGQGSEKLFF.

This clone has a single count. The gene calls are TRBV28 and TRBJ2-3, with TRBD2 matching over 8 bases. Trimming at V came to 3 bases and at J to 2 bases, leaving 16 bases not matched to a gene. This CDR3 spans 19 amino acids. Looked up from germline, CDR1 is MDHEN and CDR2 is SYDVKM. The CDR3 is CASSLGFVGLAGHTDTQYF. The CDR3 DNA is TGTGCCAGCAGTTTGGGCTTCGTGGGCCTAGCGGGTCACACAGATACGCAGTATTTT. Combining the CDR3 with reference TRBV28 and TRBJ2-3 gives the whole variable domain DVKVTQSSRYLVKRTGEKVFLECVQDMDHENMFWYRQDPGLGLRLIYFSYDVKMKEKGDIPEGYSVSREKKERFSLILESASTNQTSMYLCASSLGFVGLAGHTDTQYFGPGTRLTVL.

V is TRBV5-6 and J is TRBJ2-3; 12 nucleotides align to TRBD2. Germline V CDR1 and CDR2: SGHDT, YYEEEE. The CDR3 contains 15 residues. V dropped 4 bases and J dropped 7; count of bases not matched to a gene: 7. The CDR3 here is CASSQGLAGTHTQYF. CDR3 in DNA: TGTGCCAGCAGCCAAGGACTAGCGGGAACCCATACGCAGTATTTT.

This clone was found once. The chain uses TRBV7-3 and TRBJ2-1; 12 bases match TRBD2. This CDR3 is 16 amino acids long. CDR1 is SGHTA, CDR2 FQGTGA, per germline. V lost 5 bases and J lost 7; bases outside the gene matches: 9. CDR3 protein: CASSIEVLAGGNEQFF. The CDR3 DNA is TGTGCCAGCAGCATAGAGGTACTAGCGGGAGGTAATGAGCAGTTCTTC.

V usage is TRBV4-2 and J usage is TRBJ2-7; D gene unclear. This CDR3 is 15 amino acids long. Trimming stripped 1 base from V and 2 bases from J, with 12 bases between. Germline V gene lookup returns CDR1 LGHNA and CDR2 YNFKEQ. Here the CDR3 reads CASSQGSLGPYEQYF. In nucleotides, the CDR3 is TGTGCCAGCAGCCAAGGGAGCCTAGGCCCCTACGAGCAGTACTTC.

The chain carries TRBV28 and TRBJ2-3; a weak D match, TRBD2 (5 bases). The V gene's germline CDR1 is MDHEN and CDR2 SYDVKM. Trimming took 4 bases from V and 5 from J, leaving 10 bases between them. The CDR3 consists of 13 residues. The CDR3 region is CASSWGELDTQYF. CDR3 bases: TGTGCCAGCAGTTGGGGAGAGTTAGATACGCAGTATTTT.

The V gene is TRBV29-1, the J gene TRBJ2-3; TRBD2 aligns across 8 bases. The CDR3 spans 15 residues. Germline CDR1 SQVTM, CDR2 ANQGSEA. The V and J ends lost 0 bases and 1 base, in that order; junction bases with no gene match: 3. The CDR3 loop is CSVEEETSGTDTQYF. In DNA form, the CDR3 reads TGCAGCGTTGAAGAGGAGACTAGCGGCACAGATACGCAGTATTTT.

Here the CDR3 DNA reads TGTGCCAGCAGCGCAACGGGACAGGGGGCCGCCGGGGAGCTGTTTTTT. Protein: CASSATGQGAAGELFF. The chain employs TRBV9 and TRBJ2-2, with 12 positions matching TRBD1. This CDR3 contains 16 residues. CDR1 and CDR2 from the germline V gene are SGDLS and YYNGEE. J gave up 6 bases and V 3 bases, and 6 bases lay outside the gene matches.

The chain is built from TRBV5-6 and TRBJ1-1; no reliable D call. Deletions cut 0 bases from V and 0 bases from J, with 12 bases between. The CDR3 sequence is 16 residues long. Germline CDR1 is SGHDT and CDR2 is YYEEEE. The CDR3 DNA reads TGTGCCAGCAGCTTGGAATTGTCCGAGATGAACACTGAAGCTTTCTTT. Protein: CASSLELSEMNTEAFF.

The V gene is TRBV6-5, the J gene TRBJ1-1, with 7 positions matching TRBD1. The CDR3 length is 15 residues. The germline V gene has CDR1 MNHEY and CDR2 SVGAGI. The J segment lost 3 bases and the V segment lost 5 bases, leaving 9 bases of the junction unmatched. CDR3 sequence: CASSLGATGDTEAFF. The CDR3 region has the DNA TGTGCCAGCAGTCTAGGGGCCACAGGGGACACTGAAGCTTTCTTT.

CDR3 nucleotides: TGTGCCAGCAGACCTAGACAGGGCACCGGGGAGCTGTTTTTT. The encoded protein is CASRPRQGTGELFF. J is TRBJ2-2 and V is TRBV7-9; 7 nucleotides match TRBD1. The trim removed 6 bases at V and 4 bases at J, leaving 5 bases unmatched. CDR1 is SEHNR and CDR2 is FQNEAQ in the germline V gene (reference sequence). There are 14 residues in the CDR3.

This rearrangement joins TRBV7-9 to TRBJ1-4, with 9 bases fitting TRBD1. Per germline, CDR1 SEHNR and CDR2 FQNEAQ (reference sequence). The ends lost 1 base at V and 7 bases at J; junction bases unmatched: 4. CDR3 length equals 15 residues. CDR3 protein: CASSLVGQGTEKLFF. The CDR3 DNA is TGTGCCAGCAGCTTAGTCGGACAGGGGACTGAAAAACTGTTTTTT.

J is TRBJ2-7 and V is TRBV2; TRBD1 matches at 9 bases. Germline V gene sequence: CDR1 SNHLY, CDR2 FYNNEI. The CDR3 spans 15 residues. Trimming at V came to 8 bases and at J to 2 bases, leaving 10 bases not matched to a gene. The CDR3 coding sequence is TGTGCCAGCTTAATTACAGGGGGCTTGGCCTACGAGCAGTACTTC. It yields the protein CASLITGGLAYEQYF. The full variable domain, with the rest looked up from reference TRBV2 and TRBJ2-7, is EPEVTQTPSHQVTQMGQEVILRCVPISNHLYFYWYRQILGQKVEFLVSFYNNEISEKSEIFDDQFSVERPDGSNFTLKIRSTKLEDSAMYFCASLITGGLAYEQYFGPGTRLTVT.

The V call is TRBV4-1, the J call TRBJ2-7; the match to TRBD2 covers 13 bases. The V and J ends lost 4 bases and 2 bases, in that order; junction bases with no gene match: 2. The CDR3 totals 15 residues. Germline CDR1 MGHRA, CDR2 YSYEKL. The CDR3 nucleotides are TGCGCCAGCAGCCGCGGGACTAGCGGGACCTACGAGCAGTACTTC. It is translated as CASSRGTSGTYEQYF.

This clone is termed medium-sized. The V gene is TRBV6-1, the J gene TRBJ1-2, with D perhaps TRBD1 (6 bases). V was trimmed by 1 base and J by 5 bases, leaving 14 bases between them. CDR3 size: 15 residues. Per germline, CDR1 MNHNS and CDR2 SASEGT. CDR3 amino acids: CASSEVAGATYGYTF. For the CDR3, the DNA is TGTGCCAGCAGTGAAGTGGCAGGGGCCACATATGGCTACACCTTC.

V is TRBV28 and J is TRBJ2-5; TRBD2 agrees at 14 bases. V lost 6 bases to trimming and J lost 0 bases; unmatched junction nucleotides: 6. This CDR3 has 17 amino acids. Germline CDR1 reads MDHEN; CDR2 reads SYDVKM. CDR3 coding DNA: TGTGCCAGCAGGGGACTAGCGGGGGTCGTGTACCAAGAGACCCAGTACTTC. Translated, it gives CASRGLAGVVYQETQYF.

The chain has TRBV29-1 and TRBJ2-5, with TRBD2 as a possible D gene (6 bases). CDR1 is SQVTM, CDR2 ANQGSEA, per germline. The CDR3 contains 12 residues. V was clipped by 7 bases and J by 5 bases, with 14 bases between them. The DNA for the CDR3 is TGCAGCGCCCGAGCGGGCTGGGAGACCCAGTACTTC. Translating it yields CSARAGWETQYF.

In this sample, this clone turned up once. This chain uses TRBV10-2 with TRBJ1-5; D remains unclear. The V gene's germline CDR1 is WSHSY and CDR2 SAAADI. Trimming took 7 bases from V and 8 from J, leaving 15 bases between them. The CDR3 length is 13 residues. This CDR3 reads CASTVGNAKPQHF. The CDR3 DNA reads TGCGCCAGCACTGTTGGCAACGCAAAGCCCCAGCATTTT.

The V gene is TRBV2, the J gene TRBJ2-1; 9 bases fit TRBD2. The CDR3 is made up of 16 amino acids. Per germline, CDR1 SNHLY and CDR2 FYNNEI. Germline trimming cut 10 bases from V and 2 bases from J; bases unmatched to any gene: 12. The CDR3, as DNA: TGTGCCACCAAGTGGTTAGCGGGGGCCGCCTACAATGAGCAGTTCTTC. Its translation: CATKWLAGAAYNEQFF.

V and J are TRBV9 and TRBJ1-2; D call uncertain. Germline V lookup: CDR1 SGDLS, CDR2 YYNGEE. This CDR3 region has 17 residues. Between the trimmed V and J ends, which lost 0 bases and 5 bases, there was a span of 20 bases. CDR3 bases: TGTGCCAGCAGCGTAGGGGTCCGGGAGCAGTTCGCGTATGGCTACACCTTC. It specifies CASSVGVREQFAYGYTF.

The chain links TRBV11-2 to TRBJ2-7; 7 bases align to TRBD1. With V trimmed by 4 bases and J by 2 bases, 5 bases remained unmatched. Germline CDR1 and CDR2: SGHAT and FQNNGV. CDR3 length: 14 amino acids. The CDR3 nucleotides read TGTGCCAGCAGCTGCTCAGGGACAGCCTACGAGCAGTACTTC. Translated: CASSCSGTAYEQYF. Full variable domain (outside the CDR3, taken from reference TRBV11-2 and TRBJ2-7): EAGVAQSPRYKIIEKRQSVAFWCNPISGHATLYWYQQILGQGPKLLIQFQNNGVVDDSQLPKDRFSAERLKGVDSTLKIQPAKLEDSAVYLCASSCSGTAYEQYFGPGTRLTVT.

The gene calls are TRBV13 and TRBJ1-2, with no clear D. V was cut by 2 bases and J by 2 bases, with 6 bases left in between. The CDR3 runs 13 residues. CDR1 and CDR2 (germline): PRHDT, FYEKMQ (reference sequence). CDR3 in DNA: TGTGCCAGCAGCTTATCCCCGAACTATGGCTACACCTTC. Translating it yields CASSLSPNYGYTF.

The chain couples TRBV4-1 to TRBJ2-5, with 8 bases lining up with TRBD1. The CDR3 contains 16 residues. The V and J ends lost 0 bases and 2 bases, in that order; junction bases with no gene match: 5. Germline CDR1 and CDR2: MGHRA and YSYEKL. The CDR3 here is CASSQDRTGRQETQYF. In nucleotides, the CDR3 is TGCGCCAGCAGCCAAGATAGGACAGGGAGGCAAGAGACCCAGTACTTC.

The rearrangement links TRBV10-3 to TRBJ2-1, with D possibly TRBD2 on 7 matching bases. Between the trimmed V and J ends, which lost 2 bases and 3 bases, there was a span of 14 bases. Looked up from germline, CDR1 is ENHRY and CDR2 is SYGVKD. CDR3 length: 16 residues. In nucleotides, the CDR3 is TGTGCCATCAGTGAGGGTTGGAGGGGGGGCTACAATGAGCAGTTCTTC. It codes for CAISEGWRGGYNEQFF.

The V gene is TRBV9, the J gene TRBJ2-1; perhaps TRBD2 as D (5 bases). Germline CDR1 SGDLS, CDR2 YYNGEE. The V end was cut by 0 bases, the J end by 2 bases, with 12 bases between. The CDR3 is 16 residues long. CDR3 sequence reads: CASSVGASGPYNEQFF. CDR3 nucleotide sequence: TGTGCCAGCAGCGTAGGGGCCAGCGGACCCTACAATGAGCAGTTCTTC.

J is TRBJ2-1 and V is TRBV27; 8 bases map to TRBD2. CDR3 size: 16 residues. Unmatched junction bases numbered 9, after V lost 4 bases and J lost 4 bases. In germline, CDR1 is MNHEY, CDR2 SMNVEV (reference sequence). The CDR3 is CASSSPGTSFYNEQFF. CDR3 sequence (DNA): TGTGCCAGCAGTTCACCCGGGACTAGTTTTTACAATGAGCAGTTCTTC.

The rearrangement links TRBV7-6 to TRBJ2-5; 9 bases map to TRBD2. Germline CDR1 and CDR2: SGHVS and FNYEAQ. There are 18 residues in the CDR3. Unmatched junction bases numbered 14, after V lost 5 bases and J lost 1 base. CDR3 bases: TGTGCCAGCAGCCCCCGGGCGGGTAGCGGGAGTTCCCAAGAGACCCAGTACTTC. Protein sequence: CASSPRAGSGSSQETQYF.

The chain has TRBV7-2 and TRBJ2-1; a possible D gene is TRBD2 (6 bases). The V gene lost 5 bases and the J gene lost 4 bases, with 12 bases spanning the gap. The CDR3 consists of 14 residues. Germline CDR1 is SGHTA and CDR2 is FQGNSA. The CDR3: CASSPEAGYNEQFF. Here the CDR3 DNA reads TGTGCCAGCAGCCCAGAGGCGGGATACAATGAGCAGTTCTTC.

This clone was seen just once. The chain is built from TRBV2 and TRBJ2-2; 10 nucleotides match TRBD2. The CDR3 covers 18 residues. Trimming at V came to 8 bases and at J to 3 bases, leaving 15 bases not matched to a gene. From germline, CDR1 is SNHLY and CDR2 FYNNEI. The CDR3 sequence is CASGLGASGSRDTGELFF. CDR3 sequence (DNA): TGTGCCAGCGGCCTTGGGGCTAGCGGGAGCCGGGACACCGGGGAGCTGTTTTTT.